One sample yielded the 22 T cell receptor beta chains listed below, sequenced in a study of cytomegalovirus exposure and HLA in healthy donors. Assay used: immunoSEQ multiplex PCR; TCRdb lists only in-frame clones, some missing. Among almost 75,000 clones, approximately 80% were seen once, and the ten largest hold about 3%. Sequenced sample: PBMCs. These receptors originate from a man younger than 45 in good health and CMV-seronegative.

This chain uses TRBV6-1 with TRBJ2-2; TRBD1 agrees at 8 bases. V was clipped by 8 bases and J by 3 bases; unmatched bases: 8. CDR1 is MNHNS, CDR2 SASEGT, per germline. The CDR3 contains 15 residues. CDR3 nucleotide sequence: TGTGCCAGCCCGGGGACAGGTGGAGACACCGGGGAGCTGTTTTTT. Its protein is CASPGTGGDTGELFF.

The rearrangement joins TRBV5-1 to TRBJ2-3; 9 bases map to TRBD2. V dropped 4 bases and J dropped 4; count of bases not matched to a gene: 10. Germline-derived CDR1 and CDR2 are SGHRS and YFSETQ. The CDR3 is 16 amino acids. CDR3 protein: CASSRLASGTSDTQYF. The CDR3 nucleotides read TGCGCCAGCAGCCGCTTAGCTAGCGGGACATCAGATACGCAGTATTTT.

V gene TRBV6-6 combines with J gene TRBJ1-1; TRBD1 agrees at 8 bases. V dropped 7 bases and J dropped 4; count of bases not matched to a gene: 8. Germline assignment: CDR1 MNHNY and CDR2 SVGAGI (reference sequence). The CDR3 length is 14 residues. This CDR3 reads CASTPRQGITEAFF. The CDR3 DNA is TGTGCCAGCACCCCTCGACAGGGGATCACTGAAGCTTTCTTT.

This clone was seen just once. The rearrangement uses TRBV18 and TRBJ2-5, with D uncertain. The V end was cut by 3 bases, the J end by 2 bases, with 13 bases between. CDR1 and CDR2 (germline): KGHSH, LQKENI. This CDR3 has 15 amino acids. CDR3 region: CASSPYLTEQETQYF. CDR3 in DNA: TGTGCCAGCTCACCTTACCTTACTGAGCAAGAGACCCAGTACTTC.

The CDR3 sequence: CASTTGGGETQYF. CDR3 sequence (DNA): TGTGCCAGCACTACAGGGGGCGGTGAGACCCAGTACTTC. The chain uses TRBV27 and TRBJ2-5; 9 bases line up with TRBD1. The CDR3 is 13 residues long. CDR1 is MNHEY, CDR2 SMNVEV, per germline (reference sequence). V dropped 7 bases and J dropped 5; count of bases not matched to a gene: 5.

J is TRBJ2-2 and V is TRBV11-3; 8 bases fit TRBD2. Germline values: CDR1 SGHNT, CDR2 YENEEA. The CDR3 has 15 residues. Trimming at V came to 5 bases and at J to 1 base, leaving 3 bases not matched to a gene. The CDR3 nucleotides read TGTGCCAGCAGCCCCCGGGGGGGGAACACCGGGGAGCTGTTTTTT. Translation gives CASSPRGGNTGELFF.

The rearrangement joins TRBV5-1 to TRBJ2-3; 7 bases map to TRBD1. Germline V gene lookup returns CDR1 SGHRS and CDR2 YFSETQ. Germline trimming cut 4 bases from V and 3 bases from J; bases unmatched to any gene: 2. The CDR3 covers 13 residues. The CDR3 DNA sequence: TGCGCCAGCAGCCCGGACAGGACAGATACGCAGTATTTT. Translating gives CASSPDRTDTQYF.

V and J are TRBV7-9 and TRBJ1-5, with D unclear. The CDR3 loop spans 12 amino acids. Looked up from germline, CDR1 is SEHNR and CDR2 is FQNEAQ (reference sequence). With 6 bases removed from V and 2 bases from J, the gap between germline ends came to 5 bases. CDR3 region: CASSPGNQPQHF. The CDR3 coding sequence is TGTGCCAGCAGTCCGGGCAATCAGCCCCAGCATTTT.

V is TRBV4-2 and J is TRBJ2-2, with TRBD1 identical over 11 bases. V lost 6 bases, J lost 0 bases, and 6 bases stayed unmatched. This CDR3 comprises 17 residues. In germline, CDR1 is LGHNA, CDR2 YNFKEQ. CDR3 amino acids: CASRGMDRGPNTGELFF. The CDR3 DNA reads as TGTGCCAGCAGAGGTATGGACAGGGGGCCGAACACCGGGGAGCTGTTTTTT.

The chain links TRBV11-1 to TRBJ2-7; TRBD1 is a possible D gene (6 bases). From germline, CDR1 is SGHAT and CDR2 FQDESV (reference sequence). V lost 0 bases and J 2 bases, leaving 11 bases between the germline ends. CDR3 size: 15 residues. Here the CDR3 reads CASSLARTAAYEQYV. The DNA of the CDR3 is TGTGCCAGCAGCTTAGCAAGGACAGCAGCCTACGAGCAGTACGTC.

The gene calls are TRBV29-1 and TRBJ2-5, with D possibly TRBD1 on 6 matching bases. Germline CDR1 is SQVTM and CDR2 is ANQGSEA. V dropped 3 bases and J dropped 3 bases, with 11 bases sitting between them. The length of the CDR3 is 13 residues. The CDR3 coding sequence is TGCAGCGTTGATTTGGCAGGGGAAGAGACCCAGTACTTC. It translates to CSVDLAGEETQYF.

The chain combines TRBV5-1 with TRBJ2-1; D is ambiguous. V was cut by 0 bases and J by 1 base, with 8 bases left in between. The CDR3 has 15 residues. CDR1 SGHRS and CDR2 YFSETQ come from the germline V gene. The CDR3 coding sequence is TGCGCCAGCAGCTTGGAATCCGGGTCCTACAATGAGCAGTTCTTC. Translation gives CASSLESGSYNEQFF.

The J gene is TRBJ1-2, the V gene TRBV18, with D unresolved. Germline CDR1 reads KGHSH; CDR2 reads LQKENI. The CDR3 is made up of 13 amino acids. V was clipped by 0 bases and J by 10 bases, with 12 bases between them. CDR3 sequence: CASSPPSAVIYTF. In DNA form, the CDR3 reads TGTGCCAGCTCACCACCTTCCGCGGTTATCTACACCTTC.

This clone was seen only once. The rearrangement joins TRBV15 to TRBJ2-7, with 7 bases matching TRBD1. The CDR3 is made up of 13 amino acids. Germline V gene data show CDR1 as LNHNV and CDR2 as YYDKDF (reference sequence). Unmatched junction bases numbered 4, after V lost 5 bases and J lost 3 bases. CDR3 bases: TGTGCCACCAGCCGGGACAGAAACTACGAGCAGTACTTC. Translation: CATSRDRNYEQYF.

V and J are TRBV7-9 and TRBJ2-1, with D perhaps TRBD1 (6 bases). The CDR3 is 15 residues long. Looked up from germline, CDR1 is SEHNR and CDR2 is FQNEAQ (reference sequence). V was clipped by 5 bases and J by 3 bases, with 14 bases between them. CDR3 protein: CASSDTDRIYNEQFF. DNA for the CDR3: TGTGCCAGCAGCGACACAGACAGGATCTACAATGAGCAGTTCTTC.

The V and J genes are TRBV27 and TRBJ2-3, with D perhaps matching TRBD2 (7 bases). The CDR3 is 16 residues long. Germline V lookup: CDR1 MNHEY, CDR2 SMNVEV (reference sequence). Trimming removed 5 bases at V and 1 base at J, with 16 bases between. CDR3 DNA sequence: TGTGCCAGCAGTCTACGAGGGGGGGTTCGCACAGATACGCAGTATTTT. Protein product: CASSLRGGVRTDTQYF.

This clone was counted once. This chain uses TRBV18 with TRBJ2-1, with 7 bases that match TRBD2. The length of the CDR3 is 14 residues. Germline V gene lookup returns CDR1 KGHSH and CDR2 LQKENI. The junction had 6 bases not matched to a gene; V was cut back by 3 bases and J by 7 bases. CDR3 in DNA: TGTGCCAGCTCACCCCTGGAAGCGGGGAATGAGCAGTTCTTC. It is translated as CASSPLEAGNEQFF. Together with reference TRBV18 and TRBJ2-1, the CDR3 gives the full variable domain: NAGVMQNPRHLVRRRGQEARLRCSPMKGHSHVYWYRQLPEEGLKFMVYLQKENIIDESGMPKERFSAEFPKEGPSILRIQQVVRGDSAAYFCASSPLEAGNEQFFGPGTRLTVL.

V gene TRBV5-1 combines with J gene TRBJ1-4; TRBD1 agrees at 10 bases. Germline values: CDR1 SGHRS, CDR2 YFSETQ. The V gene end was trimmed by 4 bases and the J gene end by 7 bases; junction bases not matched to a gene: 7. This CDR3 spans 15 amino acids. The CDR3 bases are TGCGCCAGCAGCGATCCGACAGGGGGCTTTGAAAAACTGTTTTTT. Protein: CASSDPTGGFEKLFF.

V is TRBV29-1 and J is TRBJ2-7, with 12 bases aligning to TRBD1. This CDR3 spans 16 amino acids. CDR1 SQVTM and CDR2 ANQGSEA come from the germline V gene. Trimming took 0 bases from V and 3 from J; bases not matched to a gene: 6. CDR3 bases: TGCAGCGTTGAAGATCCGGGACAGGGGGCCCACTACGAGCAGTACGTC. Its protein is CSVEDPGQGAHYEQYV.

The chain carries TRBV18 and TRBJ2-5; D gene unclear. Germline lookup yields CDR1 KGHSH and CDR2 LQKENI. The CDR3 sequence is 13 residues long. Trimming took off 5 bases at V and 2 bases at J, with 9 bases between the two ends. CDR3 sequence reads: CASSNGIQETQYF. CDR3 DNA sequence: TGTGCCAGCTCAAATGGCATACAAGAGACCCAGTACTTC. Supplemented by reference TRBV18 and TRBJ2-5, the full variable domain reads NAGVMQNPRHLVRRRGQEARLRCSPMKGHSHVYWYRQLPEEGLKFMVYLQKENIIDESGMPKERFSAEFPKEGPSILRIQQVVRGDSAAYFCASSNGIQETQYFGPGTRLLVL.

The chain links TRBV5-1 to TRBJ2-1, with 8 bases that match TRBD2. V trimming: 4 bases; J trimming: 2 bases; junction bases outside the gene matches: 8. Per the germline V gene, CDR1 is SGHRS and CDR2 is YFSETQ. The CDR3 is 16 amino acids. The CDR3 here is CASSSTPGLAYNEQFF. The CDR3 DNA reads TGCGCCAGCAGCAGCACTCCGGGACTAGCCTACAATGAGCAGTTCTTC.

This clone came up a few times. V and J are TRBV6-1 and TRBJ2-7; D is possibly TRBD2 (7 bases). Germline values: CDR1 MNHNS, CDR2 SASEGT. V lost 5 bases and J 3 bases, leaving 20 bases between the germline ends. The CDR3 has 16 residues. CDR3 DNA sequence: TGTGCCAGCAGTAAAGGGCGGGCAGGGGAGGGCTACGAGCAGTACGTC. Encoded protein: CASSKGRAGEGYEQYV.